Each of the 17 T cell receptor beta chains below was sequenced from the same sample in a study of blood T cells in healthy people across ages. Then a second PCR, running roughly 7 to 11 cycles, was carried out with a sample-barcoded 5' primer and a J-beta primer mix. TCRdb reprocessed the 5' RACE reads via MiXCR and lists one record per CDR3 protein. The sample lists 1.5 million or so distinct CDR3 sequences, 40% to 45% occurring once. The sample was blood. The receptors here all came from a woman aged 18-35 years in good health.

This chain uses TRBV3-1 with TRBJ2-1, with 11 bases matching TRBD1. CDR1 is LGHDT and CDR2 is YNNKEL in the germline V gene (reference sequence). V dropped 3 bases and J dropped 7; count of bases not matched to a gene: 5. The CDR3 has 15 amino acids. The CDR3 sequence: CASSHDGTGGNEQFF. The CDR3 DNA reads TGTGCCAGCAGCCATGACGGGACAGGGGGAAATGAGCAGTTCTTC.

This clonotype came up many times. The chain carries TRBV20-1 and TRBJ1-2, with 8 positions matching TRBD1. The CDR3 totals 12 residues. Per the germline V gene, CDR1 is DFQATT and CDR2 is SNEGSKA (reference sequence). Unmatched junction bases numbered 4, after V lost 6 bases and J lost 4 bases. The DNA of the CDR3 is TGCAGTGCACTGACAGGGGCCTATGGCTACACCTTC. It codes for CSALTGAYGYTF.

A word on this clonotype: One junction end disagrees with the germline gene, perhaps due to a read error. The chain links TRBV5-1 to TRBJ2-1; D is unclear. This CDR3 comprises 14 residues. Germline values: CDR1 SGHRS, CDR2 YFSETQ. The CDR3 sequence: CASSPVPSCNEQFF. DNA of the CDR3: TGCGCCAGCAGCCCAGTACCCTCCTGCAATGAGCAGTTCTTT.

This clonotype was counted between two and nine times. The rearrangement uses TRBV6-5 and TRBJ1-1; no definite D call. CDR3 length equals 15 residues. The germline V gene encodes CDR1 MNHEY and CDR2 SVGAGI. Deletions cut 0 bases from V and 2 bases from J, with 10 bases between. The CDR3 spells CASSYSVGSNTEAFF. Here the CDR3 DNA reads TGTGCCAGCAGTTACTCGGTGGGATCTAACACTGAAGCTTTCTTT.

V gene TRBV7-2 combines with J gene TRBJ2-2; D remains unclear. CDR1 and CDR2 (germline): SGHTA, FQGNSA. V dropped 2 bases and J dropped 0 bases, with 7 bases sitting between them. The CDR3 contains 15 residues. The DNA of the CDR3 is TGTGCCAGCAGCTTATTGCCAGCGAACACCGGGGAGCTGTTTTTT. This gives the protein CASSLLPANTGELFF.

The CDR3 DNA reads as TGTGCCAGCAGCTTAGCTCGAGACTTAACTCTCTCCTACGAGCAGTACTTC. It is translated as CASSLARDLTLSYEQYF. The J gene is TRBJ2-7, the V gene TRBV7-2, with D hard to call. The CDR3 spans 17 residues. V dropped 0 bases and J dropped 0 bases, with 15 bases sitting between them. In germline, CDR1 is SGHTA, CDR2 FQGNSA.

This chain uses TRBV20-1 with TRBJ1-5; D possibly corresponds to TRBD1 (6 bases). The V gene's germline CDR1 is DFQATT and CDR2 SNEGSKA (reference sequence). CDR3 size: 12 residues. The V end lost 6 bases, the J end lost 4 bases, and 10 bases lay between the germline ends. This CDR3 reads CSAGDKNQPQHF. For the CDR3, the DNA is TGCAGTGCAGGGGACAAAAATCAGCCCCAGCATTTT.

This clonotype was found a few times. This chain joins TRBV25-1 and TRBJ2-2; D not certain. The CDR3 is made up of 14 amino acids. V lost 4 bases to trimming and J lost 0 bases, with 6 bases between them. Germline-derived CDR1 and CDR2 are MGHDK and SYGVNS. CDR3 in DNA: TGTGCCAGCAGTGTCAGGCCGAACACCGGGGAGCTGTTTTTT. Translated: CASSVRPNTGELFF.

CDR3 DNA: TGTGCCAGCAGCTTTCTACTAGCGGGAGAACCTGAGCAGTTCTTC. Translation: CASSFLLAGEPEQFF. The chain uses TRBV7-2 and TRBJ2-1; 11 bases align to TRBD2. CDR1 SGHTA and CDR2 FQGNSA come from the germline V gene. V shed 3 bases, J shed 9 bases, and the junction held 7 bases outside the gene matches. The CDR3 loop spans 15 amino acids.

This clonotype occurred many times. The chain uses TRBV4-3 and TRBJ2-7, with D uncertain. CDR1 LGHNA and CDR2 YSLEER come from the germline V gene. This CDR3 contains 12 residues. Trimming removed 0 bases from V and 7 bases from J, with 7 bases in between. CDR3 amino acids: CASSQDRLEQYF. The CDR3 nucleotides are TGCGCCAGCAGCCAAGATCGGTTGGAGCAGTACTTC.

The chain recombines TRBV12-3 or TRBV12-4 with TRBJ1-2; D ambiguous. Trimming removed 3 bases from V and 2 bases from J, with 7 bases in between. The CDR3 has 13 residues. The CDR3 protein is CASSFLANYGYTF. The CDR3 DNA follows: TGTGCCAGCAGTTTCCTCGCGAACTATGGCTACACCTTC.

The chain employs TRBV2 and TRBJ2-5, with D possibly TRBD1 on 6 matching bases. This CDR3 is 14 amino acids long. Germline loops: CDR1 SNHLY, CDR2 FYNNEI. V lost 5 bases and J 2 bases, leaving 12 bases between the germline ends. The CDR3 spells CASSTGLGQETQYF. The CDR3 DNA reads TGTGCCAGCAGTACAGGGTTGGGACAAGAGACCCAGTACTTC.

This clonotype was recorded many times. Here the CDR3 DNA reads TGTGCCAGCAGTTATACAGGCAATGAGCAGTTCTTC. This sequence encodes CASSYTGNEQFF. The chain employs TRBV6-2 or TRBV6-3 and TRBJ2-1; weak D call: TRBD1 (5 bases). Trimming shortened V by 3 bases and J by 6 bases, and 6 bases separated the two germline ends. The CDR3 is made up of 12 amino acids. Germline CDR1 is MNHEY and CDR2 is SVGEGT.

CDR3 DNA sequence: TGTGCCAGCAGTTCCTTAGCCGGGCCCTACCAAGAGACCCAGTACTTC. It is translated as CASSSLAGPYQETQYF. This sequence joins TRBV28 and TRBJ2-5; D remains ambiguous. The V gene's germline CDR1 is MDHEN and CDR2 SYDVKM. The CDR3 has 16 amino acids. V was pared by 4 bases and J by 0 bases, with 15 bases between. The entire variable domain, with the rest obtained from reference TRBV28 and TRBJ2-5, is as follows: DVKVTQSSRYLVKRTGEKVFLECVQDMDHENMFWYRQDPGLGLRLIYFSYDVKMKEKGDIPEGYSVSREKKERFSLILESASTNQTSMYLCASSSLAGPYQETQYFGPGTRLLVL.

This clonotype was counted only a few times. V is TRBV13 and J is TRBJ1-2; weak D call: TRBD1 (5 bases). CDR1 PRHDT and CDR2 FYEKMQ come from the germline V gene (reference sequence). The CDR3 has 12 residues. V lost 4 bases, J lost 6 bases, and 9 bases lay in between. The CDR3 reads CASSSRVDGYTF. In DNA form, the CDR3 reads TGTGCCAGCAGCTCCAGGGTAGATGGCTACACCTTC. The entire variable domain, with the rest obtained from reference TRBV13 and TRBJ1-2, is as follows: AAGVIQSPRHLIKEKRETATLKCYPIPRHDTVYWYQQGPGQDPQFLISFYEKMQSDKGSIPDRFSAQQFSDYHSELNMSSLELGDSALYFCASSSRVDGYTFGSGTRLTVV.

The chain carries TRBV20-1 and TRBJ2-1, with TRBD2 matching 10 bases. The ends lost 3 bases at V and 9 bases at J; junction bases unmatched: 5. In germline, CDR1 is DFQATT, CDR2 SNEGSKA (reference sequence). The CDR3 is 13 residues long. The CDR3 loop is CSARQTSGTEQFF. DNA of the CDR3: TGCAGTGCTAGGCAAACTAGCGGGACTGAGCAGTTCTTC.

V is TRBV4-1 and J is TRBJ2-1; 10 nucleotides match TRBD2. Germline V gene data show CDR1 as MGHRA and CDR2 as YSYEKL. This CDR3 is built from 16 residues. V lost 6 bases, J lost 0 bases, and 5 bases stayed unmatched. This CDR3 reads CASSPWTSGSYNEQFF. The CDR3 DNA reads TGCGCCAGCAGTCCTTGGACTAGCGGCTCCTACAATGAGCAGTTCTTC.